Shown below are 32 T cell receptor beta chains from a single sample sequenced in a study of beta chain features in type 1 diabetes. Every bit of the isolated RNA underwent reverse transcription, so sequencing read expressed TCRB transcripts. Data came from immunoSEQ multiplex PCR; TCRdb stores just in-frame clones and leaves some out. The table shows some 160,000 clones, with 9% to 10% occurring only once. Sample: central memory CD4+ T cells from blood. The receptors here all came from a woman younger than 35 in good health.

This clone was seen a few times. The chain employs TRBV6-5 and TRBJ1-2, with 7 bases identical to TRBD1. The V and J ends lost 7 bases and 0 bases, in that order; junction bases with no gene match: 8. The CDR3 extends over 15 amino acids. Per the germline V gene, CDR1 is MNHEY and CDR2 is SVGAGI. CDR3 in DNA: TGTGCCAGCACCGACCGACAGGGTGCTAACTATGGCTACACCTTC. It codes for CASTDRQGANYGYTF.

This clone was counted a few times. The gene calls are TRBV14 and TRBJ2-5; tentative D call: TRBD2 (7 bases). The germline gives CDR1 SGHDN, CDR2 FVKESK. V was cut by 7 bases and J by 2 bases, with 11 bases left in between. The CDR3 contains 13 residues. The CDR3 DNA reads TGTGCCAGCACCCGGGGGGCACAAGAGACCCAGTACTTC. Translated: CASTRGAQETQYF.

This clone has a count of ten or more. V usage is TRBV5-1 and J usage is TRBJ2-1; possibly TRBD1 for D (6 bases). The CDR3 is made up of 14 amino acids. Germline values: CDR1 SGHRS, CDR2 YFSETQ. V was shortened by 4 bases and J by 8 bases, with 16 bases between the two germline ends. The CDR3 region is CASSDLGPGDEQFF. The DNA for the CDR3 is TGCGCCAGCAGCGATTTGGGGCCAGGGGATGAGCAGTTCTTC.

This clone turned up a few times. V is TRBV5-4 and J is TRBJ2-3, with 12 bases identical to TRBD2. The CDR3 is 17 amino acids. Germline trimming cut 3 bases from V and 0 bases from J; bases unmatched to any gene: 5. Germline CDR1 is SGHNT and CDR2 is YYREEE (reference sequence). The CDR3 DNA follows: TGTGCCAGCAGCTCTAGGACTAGCGGGGACAGCACAGATACGCAGTATTTT. This codes for CASSSRTSGDSTDTQYF.

This clone was counted between two and nine times. The chain combines TRBV5-6 with TRBJ2-6, with 8 bases that match TRBD1. The germline V gene has CDR1 SGHDT and CDR2 YYEEEE. J gave up 2 bases and V 9 bases, and 7 bases lay outside the gene matches. This CDR3 comprises 15 residues. The CDR3 region has the DNA TGTGCCACTAGGCAGGGGGCGACTGGGGCCAACGTCCTGACTTTC. This encodes CATRQGATGANVLTF.

In this sample, this clone turned up many times. V usage is TRBV19 and J usage is TRBJ2-5; perhaps TRBD2 as D (5 bases). Germline V lookup: CDR1 LNHDA, CDR2 SQIVND (reference sequence). The CDR3 length is 13 residues. The V end lost 5 bases, the J end lost 3 bases, and 10 bases lay between the germline ends. CDR3 protein: CASSRGLEETQYF. In nucleotides, the CDR3 is TGTGCCAGTAGTCGCGGACTTGAAGAGACCCAGTACTTC.

This clone turned up a few times. The gene calls are TRBV2 and TRBJ1-4; D is possibly TRBD1 (5 bases). Trimming stripped 6 bases from V and 1 base from J, with 12 bases between. The V gene's germline CDR1 is SNHLY and CDR2 FYNNEI. This CDR3 comprises 15 residues. CDR3 protein: CASRARRGTNEKLFF. The CDR3 DNA reads TGTGCCAGCAGAGCTCGAAGGGGAACTAATGAAAAACTGTTTTTT.

This clone was observed a few times. The rearrangement uses TRBV18 and TRBJ2-7; the match to TRBD1 covers 9 bases. J was trimmed by 5 bases and V by 0 bases; bases with no gene match: 5. Germline CDR1 and CDR2: KGHSH and LQKENI. The CDR3 has 15 residues. The CDR3 reads CASSPPSTGGDEQYF. DNA of the CDR3: TGTGCCAGCTCACCACCGTCGACAGGGGGTGACGAGCAGTACTTC.

This clone was counted a few times. The rearrangement joins TRBV29-1 to TRBJ1-1; possibly TRBD1 for D (5 bases). Germline values: CDR1 SQVTM, CDR2 ANQGSEA. Trimming removed 6 bases at V and 1 base at J, with 9 bases between. There are 12 residues in the CDR3. The CDR3: CSVKGRNTEAFF. The DNA for the CDR3 is TGCAGCGTCAAGGGGCGGAACACTGAAGCTTTCTTT.

V is TRBV27 and J is TRBJ1-4; the D gene is possibly TRBD1 (5 bases). Trimming took 2 bases from V and 7 from J, leaving 8 bases between them. The CDR3 covers 13 residues. Germline values: CDR1 MNHEY, CDR2 SMNVEV (reference sequence). CDR3: CASSLGGSEKLFF. The CDR3 DNA reads as TGTGCCAGCAGTTTAGGGGGGTCTGAAAAACTGTTTTTT.

The J gene is TRBJ2-2, the V gene TRBV27; a weak D match, TRBD1 (6 bases). CDR3 length: 14 residues. The germline V and J ends were trimmed by 7 bases and 1 base, with 10 bases remaining between them. Germline-derived CDR1 and CDR2 are MNHEY and SMNVEV (reference sequence). The CDR3 DNA sequence: TGTGCCAGCATGGGACACGTGAACACCGGGGAGCTGTTTTTT. Its protein is CASMGHVNTGELFF.

This clone was picked up a small number of times. V and J are TRBV7-9 and TRBJ2-6; D is unclear. V was shortened by 8 bases and J by 1 base, with 6 bases between the two germline ends. Germline V gives CDR1 SEHNR, CDR2 FQNEAQ (reference sequence). This CDR3 comprises 13 residues. CDR3 coding DNA: TGTGCCAGCCCCCGGTCTGGGGCCAACGTCCTGACTTTC. This translates into CASPRSGANVLTF.

To note about this clone: The same CDR3 also results from other DNA sequences found in this sample. The V and J genes are TRBV30 and TRBJ1-2, with 11 bases that match TRBD1. Germline V lookup: CDR1 GTSNPN, CDR2 SVGIG (reference sequence). J gave up 7 bases and V 1 base, and 2 bases lay outside the gene matches. The CDR3 has 13 residues. The CDR3 coding sequence is TGTGCCTGGAGTGCGGGGACAGGGGGTGGCTACACCTTC. It encodes CAWSAGTGGGYTF.

The chain uses TRBV7-2 and TRBJ2-5; 7 nucleotides align to TRBD2. Germline CDR1 is SGHTA and CDR2 is FQGNSA. This CDR3 comprises 15 residues. The trim removed 3 bases at V and 1 base at J, leaving 5 bases unmatched. CDR3 loop: CASSFQRGTQETQYF. The CDR3 DNA is TGTGCCAGCAGCTTCCAGCGGGGCACCCAAGAGACCCAGTACTTC.

This chain's CDR3 is CASSEASRRNTEAFF. CDR3 DNA: TGTGCCAGCAGTGAAGCTAGTCGGAGGAACACTGAAGCTTTCTTT. The rearrangement links TRBV2 to TRBJ1-1; D gene uncertain. The CDR3 consists of 15 residues. Trimming pared 0 bases from V and 1 base from J, leaving 9 bases between. Germline V lookup: CDR1 SNHLY, CDR2 FYNNEI.

J is TRBJ2-7 and V is TRBV7-2; D is undetermined. The V gene lost 5 bases and the J gene lost 7 bases, with 15 bases spanning the gap. The germline V gene encodes CDR1 SGHTA and CDR2 FQGNSA. CDR3 length: 13 residues. The CDR3 bases are TGTGCCAGCAGCCGACAACACCTCACTGAGCAGTACTTC. As protein: CASSRQHLTEQYF.

This clone has a handful of counts. The rearrangement joins TRBV28 to TRBJ2-5, with D possibly TRBD2 on 5 matching bases. V lost 8 bases and J 2 bases, leaving 12 bases between the germline ends. This CDR3 has 13 amino acids. From germline, CDR1 is MDHEN and CDR2 SYDVKM. The DNA of the CDR3 is TGTGCCAGCGGATCGAGGACTCAAGAGACCCAGTACTTC. As protein: CASGSRTQETQYF.

The chain recombines TRBV11-2 with TRBJ2-5; TRBD2 aligns across 11 bases. Germline V gene sequence: CDR1 SGHAT, CDR2 FQNNGV. The CDR3 is 15 amino acids. V gave up 3 bases and J gave up 4 bases; unmatched junction bases: 4. The CDR3 DNA sequence: TGTGCCAGCAGCTTTCTAGCGGGGGGCGGAGAGACCCAGTACTTC. It translates to CASSFLAGGGETQYF.

Many counts were recorded for this clone. The chain employs TRBV14 and TRBJ2-1; D is unclear. Trimming removed 4 bases at V and 9 bases at J, with 13 bases between. This CDR3 is built from 13 residues. Germline loops: CDR1 SGHDN, CDR2 FVKESK. CDR3 protein: CASSLSYRSEQFF. The CDR3 nucleotides read TGTGCCAGCAGCCTTTCCTATAGAAGTGAGCAGTTCTTC. The full variable domain, its missing parts supplied by reference TRBV14 and TRBJ2-1, is EAGVTQFPSHSVIEKGQTVTLRCDPISGHDNLYWYRRVMGKEIKFLLHFVKESKQDESGMPNNRFLAERTGGTYSTLKVQPAELEDSGVYFCASSLSYRSEQFFGPGTRLTVL.

The genes are TRBV7-9 and TRBJ2-2; 8 nucleotides match TRBD2. The J segment lost 3 bases and the V segment lost 0 bases, leaving 3 bases of the junction unmatched. Germline loops: CDR1 SEHNR, CDR2 FQNEAQ (reference sequence). The CDR3 consists of 16 residues. CDR3 region: CASSLAGGAYTGELFF. The CDR3 nucleotides are TGTGCCAGCAGCTTAGCCGGGGGGGCGTACACCGGGGAGCTGTTTTTT.

Here the CDR3 DNA reads TGTGCCAGTACTATGGGCAGCTCTGGGGCCAACGTCCTGACTTTC. Protein sequence: CASTMGSSGANVLTF. The V and J genes are TRBV19 and TRBJ2-6; the D is unclear. Trimming cost V 7 bases and J 0 bases, with 10 bases left between them. The CDR3 consists of 15 residues. Germline V gene lookup returns CDR1 LNHDA and CDR2 SQIVND (reference sequence). Looking up the rest from reference TRBV19 and TRBJ2-6 gives the full variable domain: DGGITQSPKYLFRKEGQNVTLSCEQNLNHDAMYWYRQDPGQGLRLIYYSQIVNDFQKGDIAEGYSVSREKKESFPLTVTSAQKNPTAFYLCASTMGSSGANVLTFGAGSRLTVL.

The chain has TRBV2 and TRBJ2-1; no definite D call. The length of the CDR3 is 11 residues. Trimming took off 7 bases at V and 3 bases at J, with 4 bases between the two ends. Germline V gene data show CDR1 as SNHLY and CDR2 as FYNNEI. CDR3 in DNA: TGTGCCAGCAACGGCTACAATGAGCAGTTCTTC. Residues: CASNGYNEQFF.

This clone was seen a few times. The chain uses TRBV2 and TRBJ2-5; TRBD1 is a possible D gene (6 bases). Germline values: CDR1 SNHLY, CDR2 FYNNEI. The V end lost 6 bases, the J end lost 7 bases, and 12 bases lay between the germline ends. The CDR3 consists of 12 residues. CDR3 sequence reads: CASRSEQGTQYF. The CDR3, as DNA: TGTGCCAGCAGGTCCGAACAGGGGACCCAGTACTTC.

This clone occurred a few times. This chain uses TRBV25-1 with TRBJ1-1; 7 bases fit TRBD1. The CDR3 runs to 14 residues. Losses at the gene ends were 5 bases for V and 4 bases for J; bases not matched to a gene: 7. Germline V gene data show CDR1 as MGHDK and CDR2 as SYGVNS. The CDR3 here is CASSTLQGPTEAFF. The CDR3 bases are TGTGCCAGCAGTACCTTACAGGGGCCCACTGAAGCTTTCTTT. Full variable domain (outside the CDR3, taken from reference TRBV25-1 and TRBJ1-1): EADIYQTPRYLVIGTGKKITLECSQTMGHDKMYWYQQDPGMELHLIHYSYGVNSTEKGDLSSESTVSRIRTEHFPLTLESARPSHTSQYLCASSTLQGPTEAFFGQGTRLTVV.

This clone was seen a few times. The V and J genes are TRBV5-1 and TRBJ1-6; a possible D gene is TRBD1 (6 bases). Germline V gene data show CDR1 as SGHRS and CDR2 as YFSETQ. The V and J ends lost 3 bases and 7 bases respectively, with 14 bases between them. The CDR3 has 15 residues. The CDR3 DNA is TGCGCCAGCAGCTCGGCGGACAGTCCAAATTCACCCCTCCACTTT. It encodes CASSSADSPNSPLHF. Full variable domain (remainder filled in from reference TRBV5-1 and TRBJ1-6): KAGVTQTPRYLIKTRGQQVTLSCSPISGHRSVSWYQQTPGQGLQFLFEYFSETQRNKGNFPGRFSGRQFSNSRSEMNVSTLELGDSALYLCASSSADSPNSPLHFGNGTRLTVT.

This clone was counted between two and nine times. The V gene is TRBV7-9, the J gene TRBJ1-1, with TRBD1 as a possible D gene (6 bases). Germline V CDR1 and CDR2: SEHNR, FQNEAQ (reference sequence). V gave up 4 bases and J gave up 4 bases, with 10 bases separating them. The CDR3 sequence is 13 residues long. The chain's CDR3 is CASSSTGPTEAFF. DNA for the CDR3: TGTGCCAGCAGCTCCACAGGGCCCACTGAAGCTTTCTTT.

This chain joins TRBV7-9 and TRBJ2-5; TRBD1 aligns across 10 bases. V lost 3 bases and J lost 5; bases outside the gene matches: 9. The CDR3 runs 16 residues. From germline, CDR1 is SEHNR and CDR2 FQNEAQ (reference sequence). The CDR3 loop reads CASSLQAGTGEETQYF. CDR3 DNA: TGTGCCAGCAGCTTGCAAGCCGGGACAGGGGAGGAGACCCAGTACTTC.

V gene TRBV5-4 combines with J gene TRBJ2-1, with 8 bases identical to TRBD2. Germline CDR1 SGHNT, CDR2 YYREEE (reference sequence). J lost 1 base, V lost 5 bases, and 5 bases had no gene match. The CDR3 covers 15 residues. The CDR3 DNA is TGTGCCAGCAGTTCTCTAGCGGGTTCCTACAATGAGCAGTTCTTC. It translates to CASSSLAGSYNEQFF.

This clone came up a few times. The V and J genes are TRBV7-2 and TRBJ2-5; no clear D. The germline V gene encodes CDR1 SGHTA and CDR2 FQGNSA. Trimming pared 5 bases from V and 5 bases from J, leaving 9 bases between. This CDR3 spans 12 amino acids. Written as DNA, the CDR3 is TGTGCCAGCAGCAGACTCGGGGAGACCCAGTACTTC. Amino acids: CASSRLGETQYF.

The chain employs TRBV5-5 and TRBJ1-1, with D unresolved. The CDR3 covers 13 residues. Trimming took 1 base from V and 1 from J, leaving 5 bases between them. Germline V gene sequence: CDR1 SGHKS, CDR2 YYEKEE (reference sequence). CDR3 coding DNA: TGTGCCAGCAGCTTGTTAGAGAACACTGAAGCTTTCTTT. This gives the protein CASSLLENTEAFF.

This clone was seen more than once but under ten times. V gene TRBV5-1 combines with J gene TRBJ2-1; a possible D gene is TRBD2 (6 bases). This CDR3 region has 15 residues. The ends were cut back, 1 base at V and 4 bases at J, with 12 bases in the middle. Germline CDR1 SGHRS, CDR2 YFSETQ. The CDR3 is CASSLWGEPYNEQFF. CDR3 sequence (DNA): TGCGCCAGCAGCTTGTGGGGGGAGCCTTACAATGAGCAGTTCTTC.

V is TRBV7-8 and J is TRBJ2-7; 7 bases agree with TRBD2. J gave up 4 bases and V 4 bases, and 7 bases lay outside the gene matches. Germline values: CDR1 SGHVS, CDR2 FQNEAQ. The CDR3 is 14 residues long. CDR3 bases: TGTGCCAGCAGCTCCCTGAGCGGGGCTTACGAGCAGTACTTC. Protein: CASSSLSGAYEQYF. The complete variable domain, with remaining parts taken from reference TRBV7-8 and TRBJ2-7, reads GAGVSQSPRYKVAKRGQDVALRCDPISGHVSLFWYQQALGQGPEFLTYFQNEAQLDKSGLPSDRFFAERPEGSVSTLKIQRTQQEDSAVYLCASSSLSGAYEQYFGPGTRLTVT.